This record covers a single T cell receptor beta chain. What it binds is not known. The data derive from a study of beta chain features in type 1 diabetes. At the level of the study: Cell yields, gender and age were comparable in patients and healthy donors.

In germline, CDR1 is GTSNPN, CDR2 SVGIG (reference sequence). This CDR3 has 17 amino acids. V shed 1 base, J shed 9 bases, and the junction held 11 bases outside the gene matches. Findings of the study overall: Within patients, naive, central memory and Treg TCRB repertoires seemed more similar than within healthy donors. When VDJ junctions were examined, type 1 diabetes patients showed fewer insertions and more deletions. Moderately but significantly shorter TCRB CDR3s were found in Type 1 diabetes patients in all four CD4+ subsets.

One heparinised blood draw, averaging around 0.12 L, came from each donor. Expressed TCRB transcripts were sequenced after all isolated RNA was converted to cDNA. TCRdb's table, derived via immunoSEQ multiplex PCR, lists solely in-frame clones and lacks some. The sample lists hundreds of thousands of clones, about an eighth occurring once. V gene TRBV30 combines with J gene TRBJ1-6, with 11 bases identical to TRBD1. This TCR derives from a man younger than 30 with type 1 diabetes. Sequencing was performed on naive CD4+ T cells from blood. CDR3 protein: CAWSAPGQGGRSSPLHF. In DNA form, the CDR3 reads TGTGCCTGGAGTGCCCCGGGACAGGGGGGCCGTAGTTCACCCCTCCACTTT.